This TCR beta chain comes out of a study of shared clonotypes between healthy human individuals. Study-wide background: The composition of the donors was two women and three men aged 18 to 49.

Notes on the study in general: Generation probabilities of non-shared clonotypes were lower (relative to those shared by all four donors).

Germline lookup yields CDR1 SGHRS and CDR2 YFSETQ. The V end was cut by 4 bases, the J end by 3 bases, with 10 bases between. The CDR3 loop spans 14 amino acids. The assay was carried out at the deep level. Every subset had its genomic DNA shared out evenly among several immunoSEQ plates. Sequenced by immunoSEQ multiplex PCR; TCRdb stores in-frame clones only, minus some. The repertoire holds around 2.3 million clones, approximately 95% seen once, with roughly 0.13% in the top ten. A word on this clone: The antigen is not known.

The chain has TRBV5-1 and TRBJ1-4, with a weak D call TRBD1 (5 bases). Specimen: naive CD4+ T cells sorted from blood. Documented subset: CD45RA+ positively selected. This TCR came from a man between 18 and 29 years old in good health. CDR3 coding DNA: TGCGCCAGCAGCAACGGGGGATCTAATGAAAAACTGTTTTTT. Translating gives CASSNGGSNEKLFF.